This entry lists 22 T cell receptor beta chains sequenced from one sample in a study of T cells and Merkel cell carcinoma outcomes. Here immunoSEQ multiplex PCR was the method, and the copy in TCRdb shows in-frame clones only, minus some. This sample carries fewer than 5,500 clones, 80% to 95% of them seen once, and the ten largest clones take approximately 1.8%. Sequenced material: tumor tissue from Merkel cell carcinoma. The receptors here all came from a human donor with Merkel cell carcinoma.

J is TRBJ2-3 and V is TRBV4-3, with 8 nucleotides matching TRBD2. Germline V gene lookup returns CDR1 LGHNA and CDR2 YSLEER. With 3 bases clipped from V and 5 bases from J, the junction kept 16 bases outside the gene matches. There are 18 residues in the CDR3. The CDR3 sequence is CASSQRAGAGNWEDTQYF. The CDR3 coding sequence is TGCGCCAGCAGCCAGAGAGCGGGAGCGGGGAATTGGGAAGATACGCAGTATTTT.

V is TRBV10-3 and J is TRBJ2-2, with D possibly TRBD1 on 5 matching bases. Between the trimmed V and J ends, which lost 7 bases and 5 bases, there was a span of 11 bases. Germline V CDR1 and CDR2: ENHRY, SYGVKD. This CDR3 is 13 amino acids long. CDR3 in amino acids: CAINKGPTGELFF. CDR3 DNA: TGTGCCATCAACAAGGGGCCGACCGGGGAGCTGTTTTTT.

The genes are TRBV7-8 and TRBJ2-6; D tentatively fits TRBD1 or TRBD2 (5 bases each). The CDR3 length is 15 residues. Germline loops: CDR1 SGHVS, CDR2 FQNEAQ. The germline V and J ends were trimmed by 7 bases and 0 bases, with 10 bases remaining between them. In DNA, the CDR3 is TGTGCCAGCAACCCGGGGACCTCTGGGGCCAACGTCCTGACTTTC. It translates to CASNPGTSGANVLTF. The complete variable domain, with remaining parts taken from reference TRBV7-8 and TRBJ2-6, reads GAGVSQSPRYKVAKRGQDVALRCDPISGHVSLFWYQQALGQGPEFLTYFQNEAQLDKSGLPSDRFFAERPEGSVSTLKIQRTQQEDSAVYLCASNPGTSGANVLTFGAGSRLTVL.

The gene calls are TRBV2 and TRBJ1-5; D might be TRBD1 (6 bases). V was pared by 5 bases and J by 6 bases, with 14 bases between. The CDR3 length is 14 residues. Germline CDR1 SNHLY, CDR2 FYNNEI. The CDR3 sequence is CASSYRGVGQPQHF. Here the CDR3 DNA reads TGTGCCAGCAGTTATAGGGGGGTCGGTCAGCCCCAGCATTTT.

This chain connects TRBV19 to TRBJ2-3; weak D call: TRBD2 (6 bases). The CDR3 consists of 14 residues. Trimming took off 4 bases at V and 2 bases at J, with 10 bases between the two ends. Germline loops: CDR1 LNHDA, CDR2 SQIVND (reference sequence). CDR3: CASSTGLYTDTQYF. DNA for the CDR3: TGTGCCAGTAGTACGGGACTGTACACAGATACGCAGTATTTT.

On this clone: One end of the junction is discordant with germline, which a read error may explain. This chain uses TRBV7-7 with TRBJ1-2, with a tentative D call TRBD1 (5 bases). This CDR3 has 18 amino acids. The germline gives CDR1 SSHAT, CDR2 FNYEAQ (reference sequence). The CDR3 coding sequence is TGTGCTAGCAGCTTAAGGGGACGGGTCGTCCCCCTTAACTATGGCTACACCTTC. Residues: CASSLRGRVVPLNYGYTF.

The chain has TRBV19 and TRBJ2-1, with a possible D match to TRBD2 (6 bases). The CDR3 is made up of 15 amino acids. The V end was cut by 3 bases, the J end by 8 bases, with 17 bases between. Looked up from germline, CDR1 is LNHDA and CDR2 is SQIVND (reference sequence). CDR3 sequence: CASSIPGLSGDEQFF. The CDR3 bases are TGTGCCAGTAGTATTCCGGGACTTAGCGGCGATGAGCAGTTCTTC.

This chain uses TRBV30 with TRBJ1-4; D perhaps matches TRBD1 (5 bases). Germline V lookup: CDR1 GTSNPN, CDR2 SVGIG (reference sequence). The germline V and J ends were trimmed by 2 bases and 8 bases, with 6 bases remaining between them. CDR3 length equals 11 residues. CDR3 residues: CAWSRGEKLFF. As DNA, the CDR3 is TGTGCCTGGAGTCGGGGGGAAAAACTGTTTTTT.

The chain carries TRBV9 and TRBJ1-2; D not certain. The CDR3 runs 14 residues. CDR1 is SGDLS and CDR2 is YYNGEE in the germline V gene. The V end lost 0 bases, the J end lost 2 bases, and 8 bases lay between the germline ends. The CDR3 DNA follows: TGTGCCAGCAGCGTAGTAGGACGGAACTATGGCTACACCTTC. Encoded protein: CASSVVGRNYGYTF.

The genes are TRBV4-3 and TRBJ2-7, with no clear D. The germline CDR1 and CDR2 sequences are LGHNA and YSLEER. Trimming took off 0 bases at V and 3 bases at J, with 21 bases between the two ends. The CDR3 is 18 residues long. CDR3 loop: CASSQDRDGRWKNYEQYF. CDR3 sequence (DNA): TGCGCCAGCAGCCAAGACAGAGATGGAAGATGGAAGAACTACGAGCAGTACTTC.

This clone was counted once. The V call is TRBV7-2, the J call TRBJ2-3; D assignment may be TRBD1 or TRBD2 (5 bases each). The V end lost 2 bases, the J end lost 3 bases, and 12 bases lay between the germline ends. The germline V gene has CDR1 SGHTA and CDR2 FQGNSA. The CDR3 runs to 15 residues. The CDR3 here is CASSLLGVVTDTQYF. The DNA for the CDR3 is TGTGCCAGCAGCTTATTGGGGGTTGTAACAGATACGCAGTATTTT.

The CDR3 DNA sequence: TGCAGCGTAACAGGGCCTCCCTCCTACGAGCAGTACTTC. Its protein is CSVTGPPSYEQYF. This chain links TRBV29-1 with TRBJ2-7; D might be TRBD1 (6 bases). V was shortened by 6 bases and J by 0 bases, with 12 bases between the two germline ends. This CDR3 contains 13 residues. Germline V gives CDR1 SQVTM, CDR2 ANQGSEA.

Worth noting for this clone: Germline and junction disagree at one end, which may indicate a read error. The V and J genes are TRBV5-1 and TRBJ1-2, with 7 bases lining up with TRBD1. Looked up from germline, CDR1 is SGHRS and CDR2 is YFSETQ. This CDR3 has 16 amino acids. The CDR3 here is CASSLSPETGYYGYTF. The CDR3 DNA is TGCGCTAGCAGCCTCTCACCCGAGACAGGGTATTATGGCTACACCTTC.

The gene calls are TRBV5-6 and TRBJ1-4, with D unclear. The ends were cut back, 5 bases at V and 4 bases at J, with 6 bases in the middle. Looked up from germline, CDR1 is SGHDT and CDR2 is YYEEEE. This CDR3 has 12 residues. CDR3 in DNA: TGTGCCAGCAGTGGTAGTAATGAAAAACTGTTTTTT. This encodes CASSGSNEKLFF.

The rearrangement links TRBV5-1 to TRBJ2-2, with 8 bases matching TRBD2. CDR1 is SGHRS, CDR2 YFSETQ, per germline. This CDR3 has 15 amino acids. Trimming at V came to 4 bases and at J to 3 bases, leaving 5 bases not matched to a gene. CDR3 loop: CASSPGGAYTGELFF. CDR3 sequence (DNA): TGCGCCAGCAGCCCCGGGGGGGCTTACACCGGGGAGCTGTTTTTT.

The V gene is TRBV7-2, the J gene TRBJ1-1; 7 bases are a match to TRBD1. The CDR3 contains 14 residues. Germline-derived CDR1 and CDR2 are SGHTA and FQGNSA. With 4 bases clipped from V and 4 bases from J, the junction kept 6 bases outside the gene matches. DNA for the CDR3: TGTGCCAGCAGCTCACAGGGGCAGGGCACTGAAGCTTTCTTT. Translation: CASSSQGQGTEAFF.

The J gene is TRBJ1-1, the V gene TRBV19, with 9 positions matching TRBD1. Germline assignment: CDR1 LNHDA and CDR2 SQIVND (reference sequence). This CDR3 region has 15 residues. V shed 6 bases and J 6 bases; nucleotides not matched to a gene: 11. CDR3 region: CASRTTGTGRAEAFF. CDR3 DNA: TGTGCCAGTAGAACCACCGGGACAGGGAGGGCTGAAGCTTTCTTT.

The chain carries TRBV11-2 and TRBJ1-1; the D is unclear. V shed 4 bases and J shed 6 bases, with 6 bases lying between them. The CDR3 spans 11 residues. Germline V gives CDR1 SGHAT, CDR2 FQNNGV. This chain's CDR3 is CASSSFAEAFF. The CDR3 bases are TGTGCCAGCAGCTCCTTTGCTGAAGCTTTCTTT.

The chain employs TRBV7-2 and TRBJ2-2; D is unresolved. The CDR3 is 13 amino acids. Germline V gene sequence: CDR1 SGHTA, CDR2 FQGNSA. V was shortened by 8 bases and J by 4 bases, with 11 bases between the two germline ends. CDR3 bases: TGTGCCAGCGATCCTCGTTCCACCGGGGAGCTGTTTTTT. Protein: CASDPRSTGELFF.

V is TRBV7-9 and J is TRBJ2-2; D gene unclear. The CDR3 totals 13 residues. V was trimmed by 1 base and J by 6 bases, leaving 6 bases between them. Germline V gene lookup returns CDR1 SEHNR and CDR2 FQNEAQ (reference sequence). The CDR3 loop reads CASSLGAAGELFF. Written as DNA, the CDR3 is TGTGCCAGCAGCTTAGGTGCGGCCGGGGAGCTGTTTTTT.

V usage is TRBV5-1 and J usage is TRBJ2-5; D remains unclear. V lost 3 bases to trimming and J lost 3 bases, with 9 bases between them. The germline V gene encodes CDR1 SGHRS and CDR2 YFSETQ. This CDR3 is 13 amino acids long. The CDR3 coding sequence is TGCGCCAGCAGCTCCCCAGGAGAAGAGACCCAGTACTTC. This encodes CASSSPGEETQYF.

The chain carries TRBV28 and TRBJ1-1; 7 bases are a match to TRBD1. The CDR3 sequence is 11 residues long. Per the germline V gene, CDR1 is MDHEN and CDR2 is SYDVKM. Trimming took 8 bases from V and 4 from J; bases not matched to a gene: 1. In nucleotides, the CDR3 is TGTGCCAGCGGGACAGTCACTGAAGCTTTCTTT. It is translated as CASGTVTEAFF.